This record covers a single TCR beta chain. Its specific antigen is unknown. Qualities for individual bases were not recorded, and no much larger clone is one base off. To prepare the library, the immunoSEQ multiplex PCR assay was applied. Under the source paper's analysis protocol: A statistical classification framework was developed to diagnose cytomegalovirus status using the catalog of TCR beta chain sequences. TCRdb re-hosts the immuneACCESS table, in-frame sequences only. Its copies lack some clones; in the studies checked, an unresolved V gene accounts for under half of them, and the cause for the rest is not known. Clonal size and the V and J genes are those of that table, whereas D and trimming came from the DNA. Here the sample has approximately 150,000 clones; roughly 83% occur a single time. 10% of the sample is taken by the ten largest. Separate from the approximately 700-subject first cohort, the validation cohort of about 110 subjects was the group to which the donors belonged.

This sample was included in a study of cytomegalovirus exposure and HLA in healthy donors (dated by TCRdb to between 2016 and 2019). Describing the broader study: According to a later analysis, the roughly 130 validation repertoires were produced on the same platform as the approximately 610 repertoires of the first cohort. The aim of the study was to test whether cataloging public T cell receptors could identify signatures of past pathogen exposure. Besides the first cohort of 666 subjects, a separate validation cohort made up of some 110 different subjects was used. To predict cytomegalovirus infection status, the study combined high-throughput TCR immunosequencing, statistical association of individual TCRs with disease status, and machine learning.

Here is what the overall study found, with its caveats: All 120 or so repertoires were used to score co-occurrence in the validation cohort in a later analysis, because that analysis had no HLA typing for the cohort. In a later analysis, TCRs clustered in the first cohort were found to also tend to co-occur in the approximately 120 validation repertoires, with approximately 94% of cluster scores above 0. The study listed 164 TCR beta chains as associated with cytomegalovirus. A few of the identified cytomegalovirus-associated TCR beta chains were confirmed in vitro to be specific for cytomegalovirus antigens. The classifier was reported to diagnose cytomegalovirus status with high specificity and sensitivity in both the original cohort and the validation cohort. It was suggested by the authors that the approach could potentially be generalized to other disease states and immunological phenotypes. Most TCR sequences were seen in very few donors, while some public TCRs were found in many individuals.

Material: PBMCs. The TCR originated in a man aged 25 to 40 in good health and CMV-seropositive.

The CDR3 region reads CASSLTGAAEAFF. The sequence in DNA is TGTGCCAGCAGCCTTACAGGGGCCGCTGAAGCTTTCTTT. The chain employs TRBV5-6 and TRBJ1-1; TRBD1 lines up with 7 middle nucleotides. The germline V gene provides CDR1 SGHDT and CDR2 YYEEEE. The CDR3 sequence holds 13 residues, the cysteine and phenylalanine included. Only the CDR3 region is kept as DNA, spanning 39 bases read in frame from base 1. Unmatched junction bases come to 6, with V trimmed by 4 bases and J by 6 bases.